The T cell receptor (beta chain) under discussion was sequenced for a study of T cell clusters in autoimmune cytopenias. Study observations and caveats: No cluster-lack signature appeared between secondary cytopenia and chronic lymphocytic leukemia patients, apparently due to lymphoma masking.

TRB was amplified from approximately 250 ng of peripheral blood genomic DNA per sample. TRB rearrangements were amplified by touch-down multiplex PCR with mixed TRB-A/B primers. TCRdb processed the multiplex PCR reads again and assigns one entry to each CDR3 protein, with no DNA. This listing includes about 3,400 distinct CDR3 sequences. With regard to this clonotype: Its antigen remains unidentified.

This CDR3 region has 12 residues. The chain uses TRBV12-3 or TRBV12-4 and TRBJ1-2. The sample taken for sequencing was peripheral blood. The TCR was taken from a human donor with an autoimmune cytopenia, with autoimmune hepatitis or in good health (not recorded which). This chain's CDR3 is CASSLWRYGYTF.